Here is one TCR beta chain with its context. Sequencing used immunoSEQ multiplex PCR; TCRdb keeps in-frame clones, though not all of them. The sample consists of under 1,100,000 clones, about 75% of them appearing once. The study drew all its donors from Caucasian adults living in Nashville, Tennessee. This specimen comes from a study of shared clonotypes between healthy human individuals. Germline V lookup: CDR1 KGHSH, CDR2 LQKENI. Trimming took 0 bases from V and 7 from J; bases not matched to a gene: 1. The CDR3 runs to 14 residues. Sequenced material: memory CD4+ T cells sorted from blood. Stated subset: CD45RA-negative fraction. This receptor was taken from a man younger than 35 in good health. The genes are TRBV18 and TRBJ2-3; TRBD2 aligns across 10 bases. Written as DNA, the CDR3 is TGTGCCAGCTCACCACCTAGCGGGGGGAATACGCAGTATTTT. This codes for CASSPPSGGNTQYF.